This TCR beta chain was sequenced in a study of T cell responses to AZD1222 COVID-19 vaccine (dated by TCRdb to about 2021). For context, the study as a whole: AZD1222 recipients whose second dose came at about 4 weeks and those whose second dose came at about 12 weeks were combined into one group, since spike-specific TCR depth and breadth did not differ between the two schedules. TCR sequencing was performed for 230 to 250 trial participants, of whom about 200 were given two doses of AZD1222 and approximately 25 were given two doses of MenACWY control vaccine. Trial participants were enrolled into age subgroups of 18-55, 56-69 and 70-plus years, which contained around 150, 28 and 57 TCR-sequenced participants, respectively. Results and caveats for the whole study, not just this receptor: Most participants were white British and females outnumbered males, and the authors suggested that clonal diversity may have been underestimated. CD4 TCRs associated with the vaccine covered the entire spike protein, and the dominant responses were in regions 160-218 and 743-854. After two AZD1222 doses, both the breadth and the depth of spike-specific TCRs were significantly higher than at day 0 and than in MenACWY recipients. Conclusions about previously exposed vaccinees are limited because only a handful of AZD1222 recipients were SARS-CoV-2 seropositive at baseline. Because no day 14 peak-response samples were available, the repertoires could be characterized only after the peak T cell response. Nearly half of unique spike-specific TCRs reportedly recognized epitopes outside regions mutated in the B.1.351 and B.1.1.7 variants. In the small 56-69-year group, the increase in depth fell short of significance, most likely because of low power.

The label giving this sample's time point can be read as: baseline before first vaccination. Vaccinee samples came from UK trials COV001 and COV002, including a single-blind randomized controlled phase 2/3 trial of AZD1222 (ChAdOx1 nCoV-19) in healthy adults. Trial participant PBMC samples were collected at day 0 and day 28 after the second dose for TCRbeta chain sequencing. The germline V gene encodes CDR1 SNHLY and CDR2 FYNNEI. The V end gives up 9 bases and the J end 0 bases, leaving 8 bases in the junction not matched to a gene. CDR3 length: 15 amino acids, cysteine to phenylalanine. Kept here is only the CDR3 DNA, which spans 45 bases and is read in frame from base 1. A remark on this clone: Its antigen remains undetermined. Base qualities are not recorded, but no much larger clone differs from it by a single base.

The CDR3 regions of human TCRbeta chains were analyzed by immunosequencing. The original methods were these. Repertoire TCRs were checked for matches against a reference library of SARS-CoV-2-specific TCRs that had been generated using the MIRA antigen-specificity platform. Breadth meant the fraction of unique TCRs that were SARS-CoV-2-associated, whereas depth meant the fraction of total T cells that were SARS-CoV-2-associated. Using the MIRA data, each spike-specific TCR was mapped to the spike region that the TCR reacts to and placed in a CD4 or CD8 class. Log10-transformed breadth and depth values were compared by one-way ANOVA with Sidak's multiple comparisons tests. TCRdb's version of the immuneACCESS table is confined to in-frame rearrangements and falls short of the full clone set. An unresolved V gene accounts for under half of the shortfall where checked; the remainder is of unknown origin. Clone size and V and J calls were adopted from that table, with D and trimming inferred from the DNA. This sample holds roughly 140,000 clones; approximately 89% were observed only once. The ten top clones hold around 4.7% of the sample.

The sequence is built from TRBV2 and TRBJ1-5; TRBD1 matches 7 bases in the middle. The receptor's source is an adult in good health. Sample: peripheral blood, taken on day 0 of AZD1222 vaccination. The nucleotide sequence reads TGTGCCAGTGACAGGGAGCAATATAGCAATCAGCCCCAGCATTTT. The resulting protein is CASDREQYSNQPQHF.